The 17 T cell receptor beta chains in this list originate from one sample, sequenced in a study of blood T cell repertoires in COVID-19. The data were produced by immunoSEQ multiplex PCR, yet TCRdb's version contains in-frame clones alone and is incomplete. Of over 200,000 clones in the sample, around 89% were seen once. The specimen was peripheral blood. These receptors were obtained from a woman aged 35 to 49 with acute or convalescent COVID-19.

The CDR3 region is CASSIARTGMAGYTF. The CDR3 nucleotides are TGTGCCAGTAGTATAGCCCGGACAGGGATGGCTGGCTACACCTTC. V and J are TRBV19 and TRBJ1-2; 8 bases are a match to TRBD1. Germline CDR1 LNHDA, CDR2 SQIVND (reference sequence). This CDR3 has 15 amino acids. V lost 1 base and J lost 7; bases outside the gene matches: 8.

There are a few counts of this clone. This chain connects TRBV9 to TRBJ1-2; possibly TRBD1 for D (5 bases). Germline CDR1 SGDLS, CDR2 YYNGEE. V was cut by 2 bases and J by 4 bases, with 9 bases left in between. This CDR3 comprises 13 residues. As DNA, the CDR3 is TGTGCCAGCAGCGTTAGACAGAGCTATGGCTACACCTTC. It specifies CASSVRQSYGYTF.

This chain connects TRBV27 to TRBJ2-1, with 9 bases identical to TRBD2. After removal of 8 bases from V and 7 bases from J, the junction contained 9 bases not matched to a gene. The CDR3 is 14 amino acids. Germline CDR1 is MNHEY and CDR2 is SMNVEV (reference sequence). This CDR3 reads CASQGSGGRNEQFF. The CDR3 nucleotides read TGTGCCAGCCAAGGTAGCGGGGGAAGAAATGAGCAGTTCTTC.

V is TRBV5-1 and J is TRBJ2-5; 7 positions match TRBD1. Trimming removed 3 bases from V and 0 bases from J; junction bases left unmatched: 5. The CDR3 runs 15 residues. Per the germline V gene, CDR1 is SGHRS and CDR2 is YFSETQ. The CDR3 coding sequence is TGCGCCAGCAGCTGGAACAGGGGTTACCAAGAGACCCAGTACTTC. The encoded protein is CASSWNRGYQETQYF.

V and J are TRBV7-6 and TRBJ2-5; TRBD2 aligns across 10 bases. The germline gives CDR1 SGHVS, CDR2 FNYEAQ. The V gene end was trimmed by 8 bases and the J gene end by 3 bases; junction bases not matched to a gene: 3. This CDR3 is 13 amino acids long. The CDR3 DNA is TGTGCCAGCCGGCTAGCGGGGGAAGAGACCCAGTACTTC. This codes for CASRLAGEETQYF.

The chain recombines TRBV19 with TRBJ1-1, with a weak D call TRBD1 (5 bases). Trimming removed 5 bases at V and 0 bases at J, with 13 bases between. Per germline, CDR1 LNHDA and CDR2 SQIVND (reference sequence). This CDR3 comprises 15 residues. CDR3 region: CASSPRTYMNTEAFF. CDR3 DNA sequence: TGTGCCAGTAGTCCCCGGACATATATGAACACTGAAGCTTTCTTT.

The CDR3: CASTKGQTMNTEAFF. CDR3 in DNA: TGTGCCAGTACTAAGGGACAAACCATGAACACTGAAGCTTTCTTT. The chain combines TRBV19 with TRBJ1-1, with TRBD1 as a possible D gene (6 bases). V was trimmed by 7 bases and J by 0 bases, leaving 15 bases between them. In germline, CDR1 is LNHDA, CDR2 SQIVND (reference sequence). The CDR3 extends over 15 amino acids.

V gene TRBV9 combines with J gene TRBJ1-3; D not resolved. V gave up 5 bases and J gave up 0 bases, with 9 bases separating them. CDR3 length: 14 residues. Germline CDR1 SGDLS, CDR2 YYNGEE. DNA of the CDR3: TGTGCCAGCAGTCGTCAGATCTCTGGAAACACCATATATTTT. This encodes CASSRQISGNTIYF.

The V gene is TRBV12-5, the J gene TRBJ1-5, with TRBD1 identical over 7 bases. This CDR3 region has 15 residues. From germline, CDR1 is LGHNT and CDR2 FRNRAP. V trimming: 1 base; J trimming: 1 base; junction bases outside the gene matches: 1. DNA for the CDR3: TGTGCTAGTGGTTTGGCAGGGGGGAGCAATCAGCCCCAGCATTTT. Protein: CASGLAGGSNQPQHF. Full variable domain (rest looked up from reference TRBV12-5 and TRBJ1-5): DARVTQTPRHKVTEMGQEVTMRCQPILGHNTVFWYRQTMMQGLELLAYFRNRAPLDDSGMPKDRFSAEMPDATLATLKIQPSEPRDSAVYFCASGLAGGSNQPQHFGDGTRLSIL.

This rearrangement joins TRBV6-4 to TRBJ1-1, with unresolved D. Trimming shortened V by 1 base and J by 7 bases, and 10 bases separated the two germline ends. Germline V gene data show CDR1 as MRHNA and CDR2 as SNTAGT. CDR3 length equals 13 residues. CDR3 DNA sequence: TGTGCCAGCAGTGACTACTATTCCGGTGAAGCTTTCTTT. It yields the protein CASSDYYSGEAFF.

This sequence joins TRBV14 and TRBJ1-1, with D hard to call. The CDR3 runs 14 residues. Germline V gives CDR1 SGHDN, CDR2 FVKESK. V was cut by 3 bases and J by 1 base, with 9 bases left in between. The CDR3, as DNA: TGTGCCAGCAGCCAGGAAACTAAGAACACTGAAGCTTTCTTT. Protein product: CASSQETKNTEAFF.

The gene calls are TRBV7-7 and TRBJ2-5; the D is unclear. V dropped 4 bases and J dropped 4 bases, with 10 bases sitting between them. The CDR3 sequence is 13 residues long. CDR1 is SSHAT and CDR2 is FNYEAQ in the germline V gene (reference sequence). CDR3 coding DNA: TGTGCCAGCAGCTCACCCGGCGGAGAGACCCAGTACTTC. Amino acid sequence: CASSSPGGETQYF.

In nucleotides, the CDR3 is TGTGCCAGCAGCGTGGGGCTTTGGGGAACTAATGAAAAACTGTTTTTT. Amino acid sequence: CASSVGLWGTNEKLFF. J is TRBJ1-4 and V is TRBV7-8, with D possibly TRBD1 on 5 matching bases. The germline V gene has CDR1 SGHVS and CDR2 FQNEAQ. The CDR3 covers 16 residues. The V and J ends lost 5 bases and 1 base respectively, with 14 bases between them.

This clone occurred once. The chain has TRBV24-1 and TRBJ1-1, with D tentatively TRBD1 (6 bases). V gave up 3 bases and J gave up 1 base, with 17 bases separating them. Germline values: CDR1 KGHDR, CDR2 SFDVKD. The length of the CDR3 is 17 residues. The DNA for the CDR3 is TGTGCCACCAGTGATCGATGGGACAAGCCACAGAACACTGAAGCTTTCTTT. Translating gives CATSDRWDKPQNTEAFF.

This clone was seen a handful of times. This chain connects TRBV12-3 or TRBV12-4 to TRBJ2-3, with D maybe TRBD2 (7 bases). The ends were cut back, 6 bases at V and 6 bases at J, with 13 bases in the middle. This CDR3 contains 13 residues. The CDR3 loop reads CASRPGDYDTQYF. The CDR3 nucleotides are TGTGCCAGCAGACCAGGGGACTACGATACGCAGTATTTT.

The chain links TRBV4-2 to TRBJ2-1; D gene unclear. Per the germline V gene, CDR1 is LGHNA and CDR2 is YNFKEQ. The V end was cut by 0 bases, the J end by 6 bases, with 9 bases between. The CDR3 covers 14 residues. CDR3 residues: CASSQDPGSNEQFF. The CDR3 DNA reads TGTGCCAGCAGCCAAGATCCGGGTTCCAATGAGCAGTTCTTC.

The CDR3, as DNA: TGTGCCAGCAGCGTGACTAGCCAGAGCACAGATACGCAGTATTTT. Its translation: CASSVTSQSTDTQYF. The V gene is TRBV6-2 or TRBV6-3, the J gene TRBJ2-3, with 7 bases identical to TRBD2. Losses at the gene ends were 6 bases for V and 0 bases for J; bases not matched to a gene: 6. Germline loops: CDR1 MNHEY, CDR2 SVGEGT. The CDR3 totals 15 residues.